The next 21 T cell receptor beta chains were all read from a single sample in a study of regulatory T cells in long-lasting Graves disease. The time point: persistent/refractory GD, antithyroid drugs over 5 years with positive TRAb. Researchers made the TCR library from RNA that was extracted from PBMCs. Through Arm-PCR of CDR3 regions and iRepertoire HTBI primers, TCR beta libraries were built. TCRdb re-derived calls from the multiplex PCR reads in MiXCR, one entry per CDR3 protein. The table lists roughly 500,000 distinct CDR3 sequences, roughly 20% of them singletons. Sequenced material: peripheral blood mononuclear cells (PBMCs), taken when the disease was refractory, from a patient treated with antithyroid drugs. These receptor sequences come from a female donor with Graves disease.

With respect to this clonotype: A much larger clone lies one base from this, so it may be a read error. The chain is built from TRBV6-1 and TRBJ1-1; D call uncertain. Germline V gene sequence: CDR1 MNHNS, CDR2 SASEGT. The CDR3 contains 14 residues. With 7 bases removed from V and 1 base from J, the gap between germline ends came to 13 bases. CDR3 nucleotides: TGTGCCAGCAACAGCAGCGGGAGGAACACTGAAGCTTTCTTT. It translates to CASNSSGRNTEAFF.

The chain has TRBV4-1 and TRBJ1-1; D remains unclear. Trimming stripped 4 bases from V and 1 base from J, with 19 bases between. Germline loops: CDR1 MGHRA, CDR2 YSYEKL. The CDR3 length is 17 residues. DNA for the CDR3: TGCGCCAGCAGCCTAATCAAGGGTAGTTTGGGGAACACTGAAGCTTTCTTT. Its protein product is CASSLIKGSLGNTEAFF.

The table lists this clonotype with many counts. The chain links TRBV11-2 to TRBJ2-7, with a tentative D call TRBD2 (6 bases). With 5 bases removed from V and 2 bases from J, the gap between germline ends came to 13 bases. The CDR3 totals 14 residues. Germline V gene sequence: CDR1 SGHAT, CDR2 FQNNGV. The CDR3 nucleotides are TGTGCCAGCAGCATTAGGCGGGGTACCTACGAGCAGTACTTC. As protein: CASSIRRGTYEQYF.

This clonotype occurred many times. The J gene is TRBJ1-2, the V gene TRBV20-1; TRBD1 is a possible D gene (5 bases). The ends were cut back, 3 bases at V and 2 bases at J, with 10 bases in the middle. Germline V CDR1 and CDR2: DFQATT, SNEGSKA (reference sequence). The CDR3 sequence is 13 residues long. CDR3 residues: CSASSGNNYGYTF. DNA for the CDR3: TGCAGTGCTAGCTCAGGGAACAACTATGGCTACACCTTC.

This clonotype occurred many times. The chain joins TRBV12-3 or TRBV12-4 to TRBJ1-4, with a tentative D call TRBD1 (5 bases). V gave up 1 base and J gave up 16 bases, with 13 bases separating them. The length of the CDR3 is 12 residues. CDR3 protein: CASSLEWGAEFF. The CDR3 bases are TGTGCCAGCAGTTTAGAATGGGGCGCGGAGTTTTTT.

In its sample, this clonotype was seen a few times. The gene calls are TRBV20-1 and TRBJ1-1; 8 positions agree with TRBD1. The CDR3 totals 11 residues. V lost 6 bases, J lost 9 bases, and 6 bases stayed unmatched. In germline, CDR1 is DFQATT, CDR2 SNEGSKA (reference sequence). As DNA, the CDR3 is TGCAGTGCGATAAACAGGGGGAAAGCTTTCTTT. It encodes CSAINRGKAFF.

Ten or more counts support this clonotype. This rearrangement joins TRBV28 to TRBJ2-5; TRBD1 is a possible D gene (5 bases). This CDR3 region has 15 residues. V was pared by 3 bases and J by 5 bases, with 16 bases between. Germline V lookup: CDR1 MDHEN, CDR2 SYDVKM. CDR3: CASSFGQGSLETQYF. The CDR3 DNA is TGTGCCAGCAGTTTTGGGCAGGGCTCCCTGGAGACCCAGTACTTC.

The J gene is TRBJ2-3, the V gene TRBV4-1; 12 bases fit TRBD2. Looked up from germline, CDR1 is MGHRA and CDR2 is YSYEKL. This CDR3 is 16 amino acids long. With V trimmed by 3 bases and J by 2 bases, 3 bases remained unmatched. CDR3 region: CASSQRLAGATDTQYF. The CDR3 region has the DNA TGCGCCAGCAGCCAGAGACTAGCGGGAGCCACAGATACGCAGTATTTT.

This clonotype was found a few times. V usage is TRBV27 and J usage is TRBJ2-5; 9 nucleotides align to TRBD1. Germline CDR1 and CDR2: MNHEY and SMNVEV (reference sequence). Germline trimming cut 5 bases from V and 3 bases from J; bases unmatched to any gene: 7. There are 15 residues in the CDR3. The chain's CDR3 is CASSPHDRGEETQYF. The CDR3 DNA follows: TGTGCCAGCAGTCCCCACGACAGGGGGGAAGAGACCCAGTACTTC.

The CDR3 coding sequence is TGTGCCAGCAGCTTTTCGGGACAGGGTGAAGCTTTCTTT. Its protein is CASSFSGQGEAFF. The rearrangement joins TRBV7-9 to TRBJ1-1; 9 bases fit TRBD1. V trimming: 3 bases; J trimming: 7 bases; junction bases outside the gene matches: 3. CDR1 and CDR2 (germline): SEHNR, FQNEAQ (reference sequence). The CDR3 runs 13 residues.

Notes on this clonotype: One junction end disagrees with the germline gene, perhaps due to a read error. V and J are TRBV5-6 and TRBJ2-5, with TRBD2 as a possible D gene (5 bases). This CDR3 has 12 amino acids. Germline lookup yields CDR1 SGHDT and CDR2 YYEEEE. CDR3 nucleotide sequence: TGTGCCAGCAGCGCCGGACTCGAGAACCAGTACTTC. This codes for CASSAGLENQYF. The full variable domain, rest sourced from reference TRBV5-6 and TRBJ2-5, is DAGVTQSPTHLIKTRGQQVTLRCSPKSGHDTVSWYQQALGQGPQFIFQYYEEEERQRGNFPDRFSGHQFPNYSSELNVNALLLGDSALYLCASSAGLENQYFGPGTRLLVL.

The chain combines TRBV27 with TRBJ1-1; D is unresolved. Trimming shortened V by 6 bases and J by 1 base, and 12 bases separated the two germline ends. The germline CDR1 and CDR2 sequences are MNHEY and SMNVEV (reference sequence). The CDR3 sequence is 14 residues long. CDR3 residues: CASRVRQTNTEAFF. The CDR3 nucleotides read TGTGCCAGCAGAGTGCGTCAAACGAACACTGAAGCTTTCTTT.

A few counts support this clonotype. The rearrangement uses TRBV19 and TRBJ2-7; 7 bases align to TRBD1. V dropped 6 bases and J dropped 0; count of bases not matched to a gene: 8. Germline V lookup: CDR1 LNHDA, CDR2 SQIVND (reference sequence). This CDR3 comprises 15 residues. CDR3 coding DNA: TGTGCCAGTAGATCACAGGGGCTAAGCTCCTACGAGCAGTACTTC. It specifies CASRSQGLSSYEQYF.

In this sample, this clonotype turned up a few times. The chain uses TRBV19 and TRBJ1-2; maybe TRBD1 (5 bases). Germline CDR1 and CDR2: LNHDA and SQIVND (reference sequence). V was shortened by 7 bases and J by 6 bases, with 18 bases between the two germline ends. The CDR3 sequence is 14 residues long. CDR3 protein: CASTPSWGGHGYTF. DNA of the CDR3: TGTGCCAGTACCCCGTCGTGGGGCGGACATGGCTACACCTTC.

This clonotype was seen a few times. The genes are TRBV27 and TRBJ2-5; 8 bases are shared with TRBD2. The CDR3 covers 15 residues. CDR1 and CDR2 from the germline V gene are MNHEY and SMNVEV (reference sequence). V lost 3 bases and J lost 4; bases outside the gene matches: 7. CDR3: CASSFAGGNSETQYF. Here the CDR3 DNA reads TGTGCCAGCAGTTTTGCGGGAGGAAACTCAGAGACCCAGTACTTC.

The J gene is TRBJ1-6, the V gene TRBV6-1; D unresolved. This CDR3 contains 12 residues. Per germline, CDR1 MNHNS and CDR2 SASEGT. The ends were cut back, 10 bases at V and 5 bases at J, with 9 bases in the middle. CDR3 nucleotide sequence: TGTGCCAACCGGGAGCATAATTCACCCCTCCACTTT. This gives the protein CANREHNSPLHF.

The chain is built from TRBV30 and TRBJ2-3, with D unclear. The CDR3 is 11 amino acids. With 5 bases removed from V and 4 bases from J, the gap between germline ends came to 7 bases. CDR1 and CDR2 (germline): GTSNPN, SVGIG (reference sequence). The CDR3 region is CAWEKADTQYF. In nucleotides, the CDR3 is TGTGCCTGGGAAAAAGCAGATACGCAGTATTTT. The variable domain in full, completed from reference TRBV30 and TRBJ2-3, reads SQTIHQWPATLVQPVGSPLSLECTVEGTSNPNLYWYRQAAGRGLQLLFYSVGIGQISSEVPQNLSASRPQDRQFILSSKKLLLSDSGFYLCAWEKADTQYFGPGTRLTVL.

V and J are TRBV20-1 and TRBJ1-1; TRBD1 might be the D (5 bases). The germline V and J ends were trimmed by 3 bases and 4 bases, with 15 bases remaining between them. CDR3 size: 14 residues. Germline assignment: CDR1 DFQATT and CDR2 SNEGSKA (reference sequence). The CDR3 coding sequence is TGCAGTGCTAGGTTGGACACCTCAGCCACTGAAGCTTTCTTT. This gives the protein CSARLDTSATEAFF.

There are many counts of this clonotype. The chain recombines TRBV12-3 or TRBV12-4 with TRBJ2-7; 8 bases match TRBD2. The V gene end was trimmed by 5 bases and the J gene end by 7 bases; junction bases not matched to a gene: 10. The CDR3 totals 14 residues. This CDR3 is CASSRAGALREQYF. CDR3 DNA sequence: TGTGCCAGCAGTAGAGCGGGGGCCCTACGGGAGCAGTACTTC.

The chain employs TRBV28 and TRBJ2-3, with TRBD2 as a possible D gene (5 bases). Germline V lookup: CDR1 MDHEN, CDR2 SYDVKM. Trimming pared 3 bases from V and 0 bases from J, leaving 10 bases between. The CDR3 consists of 15 residues. This CDR3 is CASSFGESSTDTQYF. CDR3 sequence (DNA): TGTGCCAGCAGTTTTGGGGAGTCTAGCACAGATACGCAGTATTTT.

This clonotype was found once. The CDR3 is CATSSHNYNEQFF. CDR3 in DNA: TGTGCCACCAGCAGTCACAACTACAATGAGCAGTTCTTC. The chain joins TRBV15 to TRBJ2-1; no clear D gene. CDR3 length: 13 amino acids. Trimming stripped 3 bases from V and 3 bases from J, with 6 bases between. From germline, CDR1 is LNHNV and CDR2 YYDKDF (reference sequence).